Below, 27 T cell receptor beta chains from the same sample are listed, as sequenced in a study of blood T cell repertoires in COVID-19. Profiled with immunoSEQ multiplex PCR; TCRdb holds only in-frame clones, not every one. The table shows some 240,000 clones, with 87% occurring only once. Sequenced material: peripheral blood. The receptors were gathered from a man in his fifties or sixties who had recovered from COVID-19.

This clone was recorded once. The chain combines TRBV4-2 with TRBJ2-7, with TRBD2 as a possible D gene (5 bases). The V gene lost 0 bases and the J gene lost 2 bases, with 8 bases spanning the gap. The CDR3 is made up of 14 amino acids. The V gene's germline CDR1 is LGHNA and CDR2 YNFKEQ. The CDR3 coding sequence is TGTGCCAGCAGCCAAGAGGACGGGGCCTACGAGCAGTACTTC. It encodes CASSQEDGAYEQYF.

As for this clone: This may be a read error: a much more frequent sequence differs by one nucleotide. The rearrangement joins TRBV27 to TRBJ1-1; D is possibly TRBD1 (6 bases). Trimming pared 2 bases from V and 3 bases from J, leaving 7 bases between. The germline V gene encodes CDR1 MNHEY and CDR2 SMNVEV (reference sequence). This CDR3 spans 13 amino acids. The CDR3 sequence: CASSLNRDTEAFF. The DNA for the CDR3 is TGTGCCAGCAGTTTAAACAGGGACACTGAAGCTTTCTTT.

This clone was seen only once. DNA of the CDR3: TGTGCCAGCAGCCCCCAACAGTACGTTGAGCAGTTCTTC. Translation gives CASSPQQYVEQFF. The genes are TRBV7-6 and TRBJ2-1; D is undetermined. Germline CDR1 and CDR2: SGHVS and FNYEAQ. CDR3 size: 13 residues. V lost 5 bases to trimming and J lost 9 bases, with 14 bases between them.

The gene calls are TRBV7-9 and TRBJ1-3; no clear D gene. CDR1 SEHNR and CDR2 FQNEAQ come from the germline V gene (reference sequence). The CDR3 extends over 16 amino acids. Trimming took off 5 bases at V and 0 bases at J, with 14 bases between the two ends. This CDR3 reads CASSLTLTVSGNTIYF. The CDR3 DNA is TGTGCCAGCAGCCTCACACTTACAGTCTCTGGAAACACCATATATTTT. Full variable domain (rest looked up from reference TRBV7-9 and TRBJ1-3): DTGVSQNPRHKITKRGQNVTFRCDPISEHNRLYWYRQTLGQGPEFLTYFQNEAQLEKSRLLSDRFSAERPKGSFSTLEIQRTEQGDSAMYLCASSLTLTVSGNTIYFGEGSWLTVV.

The rearrangement uses TRBV9 and TRBJ2-1; D could derive from TRBD1 or TRBD2 (9 bases each). The V gene's germline CDR1 is SGDLS and CDR2 YYNGEE. The CDR3 has 18 amino acids. Trimming took off 1 base at V and 5 bases at J, with 22 bases between the two ends. The DNA for the CDR3 is TGTGCCAGCAGCGTAACAGGGGGCCTAGCGGGGATAAACAATGAGCAGTTCTTC. Translating gives CASSVTGGLAGINNEQFF.

The chain combines TRBV6-1 with TRBJ1-1, with TRBD1 matching over 11 bases. The CDR3 extends over 19 amino acids. The V and J ends lost 4 bases and 1 base, in that order; junction bases with no gene match: 14. Germline V gene lookup returns CDR1 MNHNS and CDR2 SASEGT. The CDR3 loop is CASSGQAGQGAHQNTEAFF. The DNA for the CDR3 is TGTGCCAGCAGTGGACAAGCCGGACAGGGGGCTCATCAGAACACTGAAGCTTTCTTT.

V is TRBV6-5 and J is TRBJ2-7; D perhaps matches TRBD2 (7 bases). The CDR3 runs to 12 residues. Between the trimmed V and J ends, which lost 6 bases and 3 bases, there was a span of 9 bases. CDR1 is MNHEY and CDR2 is SVGAGI in the germline V gene. The CDR3 loop reads CASRGGDYEQYV. DNA of the CDR3: TGTGCCAGCAGAGGGGGGGACTACGAGCAGTACGTC.

V gene TRBV3-1 (or the pseudogene TRBV3-2) combines with J gene TRBJ1-6; D possibly corresponds to TRBD1 (6 bases). CDR1 and CDR2 (germline): LGHDT, YNNKEL (reference sequence). CDR3 length: 15 amino acids. V lost 5 bases and J lost 7, with 15 bases in between. The CDR3 reads CASSTNFQGNSPLHF. The CDR3 coding sequence is TGTGCCAGCAGCACCAACTTCCAGGGGAATTCACCCCTCCACTTT.

The chain uses TRBV12-2 and TRBJ2-3; the DNA was not used to check the table's D call, TRBD2. TRBV12-2 is marked as a pseudogene. The CDR3 contains 18 residues. The CDR3 protein is CASRSIAGLAEVKDTQYF. The CDR3 region has the DNA TGTGCAAGTCGCTCGATTGCCGGACTAGCGGAGGTCAAAGATACGCAGTATTTT.

The rearrangement links TRBV3-1 (or the pseudogene TRBV3-2) to TRBJ1-2; the D gene is possibly TRBD1 (5 bases). Trimming removed 2 bases from V and 7 bases from J, with 8 bases in between. Per the germline V gene, CDR1 is LGHDT and CDR2 is YNNKEL (reference sequence). CDR3 length: 12 residues. CDR3 residues: CASSQNRGGYTF. The CDR3 DNA reads as TGTGCCAGCAGCCAAAATAGGGGTGGCTACACCTTC.

The gene calls are TRBV7-9 and TRBJ1-1; 8 nucleotides match TRBD1. The junction had 10 bases not matched to a gene; V was cut back by 5 bases and J by 8 bases. The CDR3 totals 14 residues. Germline CDR1 reads SEHNR; CDR2 reads FQNEAQ (reference sequence). The CDR3 loop is CASSPDRGFTEAFF. For the CDR3, the DNA is TGTGCCAGCAGCCCTGACAGGGGATTTACCGAAGCTTTCTTT.

This clone occurred a few times. The chain is built from TRBV21-1 and TRBJ1-2. TRBV21-1 is described as a pseudogene. The CDR3 consists of 15 residues. CDR3 region: CASSTSSGETYGYTF. As DNA, the CDR3 is TGTGCCAGCAGCACCTCTAGTGGGGAGACCTATGGCTACACCTTC.

The V call is TRBV9, the J call TRBJ1-3; weak D call: TRBD1 (5 bases). Trimming took off 3 bases at V and 2 bases at J, with 18 bases between the two ends. The length of the CDR3 is 17 residues. Per the germline V gene, CDR1 is SGDLS and CDR2 is YYNGEE. CDR3 nucleotides: TGTGCCAGCAGCGGACCCTTCGTGGGGCAGGCTGGAAACACCATATATTTT. Protein: CASSGPFVGQAGNTIYF.

This CDR3 reads CASSERGTEAFF. The CDR3 nucleotides read TGTGCCAGCAGTGAAAGGGGCACTGAAGCTTTCTTT. The genes are TRBV6-1 and TRBJ1-1; possible D gene TRBD1, 5 bases. V lost 2 bases, J lost 4 bases, and 5 bases lay in between. The CDR3 is 12 residues long. In germline, CDR1 is MNHNS, CDR2 SASEGT.

This chain joins TRBV6-5 and TRBJ2-7; D is undetermined. The CDR3 spans 15 residues. Germline CDR1 and CDR2: MNHEY and SVGAGI. V lost 0 bases to trimming and J lost 2 bases, with 11 bases between them. CDR3: CASSYSIGSPYEQYF. CDR3 sequence (DNA): TGTGCCAGCAGTTACTCGATCGGGTCCCCCTACGAGCAGTACTTC.

The table lists this clone with many counts. The chain recombines TRBV5-4 with TRBJ2-3; 8 nucleotides line up with TRBD2. Germline loops: CDR1 SGHNT, CDR2 YYREEE (reference sequence). V shed 5 bases and J 1 base; nucleotides not matched to a gene: 3. There are 14 residues in the CDR3. CDR3 sequence (DNA): TGTGCCAGCAGGGTTAGCGGGGGCACAGATACGCAGTATTTT. Translating gives CASRVSGGTDTQYF.

The chain recombines TRBV25-1 with TRBJ2-5; 9 positions agree with TRBD1. From germline, CDR1 is MGHDK and CDR2 SYGVNS. The trim removed 3 bases at V and 5 bases at J, leaving 10 bases unmatched. The CDR3 length is 16 residues. CDR3 in amino acids: CASSEEGQGFSETQYF. The CDR3, as DNA: TGTGCCAGCAGTGAGGAAGGACAGGGGTTCTCGGAGACCCAGTACTTC.

This clone was counted between two and nine times. CDR3 residues: CAWMRLAGSQTQYF. The CDR3 bases are TGTGCCTGGATGAGACTAGCGGGGTCACAGACCCAGTACTTC. The chain carries TRBV30 and TRBJ2-5, with 11 bases lining up with TRBD2. Trimming took 4 bases from V and 6 from J; bases not matched to a gene: 7. The CDR3 is made up of 14 amino acids. The V gene's germline CDR1 is GTSNPN and CDR2 SVGIG (reference sequence).

J is TRBJ2-2 and V is TRBV5-1; 7 bases map to TRBD1. The CDR3 covers 14 residues. Germline V CDR1 and CDR2: SGHRS, YFSETQ. V lost 2 bases and J lost 8; bases outside the gene matches: 6. CDR3 sequence: CASSFETGVGELFF. The DNA for the CDR3 is TGCGCCAGCAGCTTCGAAACAGGGGTAGGGGAGCTGTTTTTT.

The chain couples TRBV5-6 to TRBJ1-1; 8 nucleotides match TRBD1. V trimming: 4 bases; J trimming: 10 bases; junction bases outside the gene matches: 12. The germline CDR1 and CDR2 sequences are SGHDT and YYEEEE. CDR3 length: 14 residues. The chain's CDR3 is CASSLGAGGAGAFF. The CDR3 nucleotides are TGTGCCAGCAGCCTGGGGGCAGGGGGCGCGGGAGCTTTCTTT.

The chain couples TRBV9 to TRBJ2-2, with TRBD2 matching over 13 bases. The CDR3 totals 19 residues. Unmatched junction bases numbered 16, after V lost 4 bases and J lost 7 bases. Per germline, CDR1 SGDLS and CDR2 YYNGEE. This CDR3 is CASSHPGLAGSLSYGELFF. CDR3 DNA sequence: TGTGCCAGCAGCCACCCGGGACTAGCGGGGAGTCTTTCGTACGGGGAGCTGTTTTTT. The complete variable domain, with remaining parts taken from reference TRBV9 and TRBJ2-2, reads DSGVTQTPKHLITATGQRVTLRCSPRSGDLSVYWYQQSLDQGLQFLIQYYNGEERAKGNILERFSAQQFPDLHSELNLSSLELGDSALYFCASSHPGLAGSLSYGELFFGEGSRLTVL.

The CDR3 bases are TGTGCCAGCAGCCCCCCGGCCACTAGCGGGGGGTACAATGAGCAGTTCTTC. This translates into CASSPPATSGGYNEQFF. The chain recombines TRBV5-4 with TRBJ2-1, with 12 bases fitting TRBD2. V gave up 4 bases and J gave up 4 bases; unmatched junction bases: 9. This CDR3 has 17 amino acids. The germline V gene has CDR1 SGHNT and CDR2 YYREEE (reference sequence).

About this clone: Other DNA sequences in this sample translate to the same CDR3. V gene TRBV3-1 (or the pseudogene TRBV3-2) combines with J gene TRBJ2-3; D is perhaps TRBD2 (5 bases). Germline V gene lookup returns CDR1 LGHDT and CDR2 YNNKEL (reference sequence). Trimming removed 3 bases at V and 1 base at J, with 5 bases between. CDR3 length: 13 amino acids. CDR3 sequence: CASSQRGTDTQYF. The CDR3 nucleotides are TGTGCCAGCAGCCAGAGGGGCACAGATACGCAGTATTTT.

V is TRBV5-4 and J is TRBJ2-3; maybe TRBD1 (5 bases). CDR1 is SGHNT, CDR2 YYREEE, per germline (reference sequence). The V end was cut by 2 bases, the J end by 3 bases, with 13 bases between. The CDR3 totals 15 residues. The CDR3 bases are TGTGCCAGCAGCTTCAGCAGGGTTGAGACAGATACGCAGTATTTT. Translating it yields CASSFSRVETDTQYF.

The J gene is TRBJ2-3, the V gene TRBV9, with a weak D call TRBD2 (6 bases). The germline CDR1 and CDR2 sequences are SGDLS and YYNGEE. The CDR3 runs 14 residues. The germline V and J ends were trimmed by 2 bases and 4 bases, with 11 bases remaining between them. CDR3 sequence (DNA): TGTGCCAGCAGCGTTGGGGACTCTCCAGATACGCAGTATTTT. Protein: CASSVGDSPDTQYF.

This clone was seen just once. The chain joins TRBV5-1 to TRBJ2-3; tentatively, D is TRBD1 (6 bases). The V end lost 0 bases, the J end lost 6 bases, and 11 bases lay between the germline ends. CDR1 and CDR2 from the germline V gene are SGHRS and YFSETQ. This CDR3 spans 14 amino acids. As DNA, the CDR3 is TGCGCCAGCAGCTTGGAGGGTGGGGGCGATACGCAGTATTTT. Translated, it gives CASSLEGGGDTQYF.

The chain uses TRBV19 and TRBJ2-4; maybe TRBD2 (6 bases). Trimming stripped 10 bases from V and 2 bases from J, with 12 bases between. Germline values: CDR1 LNHDA, CDR2 SQIVND (reference sequence). The CDR3 runs to 13 residues. The CDR3 bases are TGTGCCATGTGCGGGGTATCCAAAAACATTCAGTACTTC. Protein sequence: CAMCGVSKNIQYF.